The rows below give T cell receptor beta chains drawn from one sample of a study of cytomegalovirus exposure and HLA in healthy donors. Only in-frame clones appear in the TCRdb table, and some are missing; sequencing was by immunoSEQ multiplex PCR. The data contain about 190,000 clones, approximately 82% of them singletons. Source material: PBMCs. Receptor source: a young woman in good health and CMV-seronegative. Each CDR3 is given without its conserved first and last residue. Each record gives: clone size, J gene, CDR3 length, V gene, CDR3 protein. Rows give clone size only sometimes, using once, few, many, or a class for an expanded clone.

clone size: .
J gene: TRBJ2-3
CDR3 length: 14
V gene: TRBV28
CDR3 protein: ASSLEVLSSTDTQY

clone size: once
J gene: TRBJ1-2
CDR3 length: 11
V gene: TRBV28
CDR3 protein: ASSLYRGYGYT

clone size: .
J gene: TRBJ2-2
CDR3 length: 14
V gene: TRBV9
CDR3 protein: ASSAHGTSLWCEEF

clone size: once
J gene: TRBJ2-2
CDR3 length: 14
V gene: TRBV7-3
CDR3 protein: ASSLTFGRGAGELF

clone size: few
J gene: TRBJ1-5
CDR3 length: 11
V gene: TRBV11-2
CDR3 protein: ASSAGYNQPQH

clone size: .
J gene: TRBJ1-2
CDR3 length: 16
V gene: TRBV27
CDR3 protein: ASSPLSIRDSTNYGYT

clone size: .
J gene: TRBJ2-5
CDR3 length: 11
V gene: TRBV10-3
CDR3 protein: AIKGQTQETQY

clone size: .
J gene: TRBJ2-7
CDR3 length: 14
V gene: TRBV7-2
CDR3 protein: ASSPEHSRRTYEQY

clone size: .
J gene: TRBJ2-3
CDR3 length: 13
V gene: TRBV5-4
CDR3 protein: ASSLDRGVTDTQY

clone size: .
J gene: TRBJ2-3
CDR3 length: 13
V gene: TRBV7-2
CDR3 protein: ASSFSGGNTDTQY

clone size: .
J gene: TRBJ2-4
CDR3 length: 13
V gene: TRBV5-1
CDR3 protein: ASREVGFAKNSQY

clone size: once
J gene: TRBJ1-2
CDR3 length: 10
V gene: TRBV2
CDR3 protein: ASSVQNYGYT

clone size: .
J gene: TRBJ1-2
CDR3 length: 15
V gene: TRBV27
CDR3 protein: ASSAGTGSLRTRGYT

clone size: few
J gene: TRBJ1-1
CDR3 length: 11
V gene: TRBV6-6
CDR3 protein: ASNVGRNSEAF

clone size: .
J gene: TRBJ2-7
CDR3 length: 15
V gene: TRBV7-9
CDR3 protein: ASSETGTSGFLAEQY

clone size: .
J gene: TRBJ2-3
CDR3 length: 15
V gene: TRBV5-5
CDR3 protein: ASSTLAGTVSTDTQY

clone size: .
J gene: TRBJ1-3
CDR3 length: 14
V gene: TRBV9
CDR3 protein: ASSVGGQGSGNTIY

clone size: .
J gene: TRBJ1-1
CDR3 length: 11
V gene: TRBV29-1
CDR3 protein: SVEEQDNTEAF

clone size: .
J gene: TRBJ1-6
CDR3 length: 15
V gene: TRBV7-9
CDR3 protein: ASSRLGEDSYNSPLH

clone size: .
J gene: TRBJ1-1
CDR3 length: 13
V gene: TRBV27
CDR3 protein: ASSFMDRVGNEAF

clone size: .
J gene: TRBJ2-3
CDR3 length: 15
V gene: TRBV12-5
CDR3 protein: ASGLSLTSLSTDTQY

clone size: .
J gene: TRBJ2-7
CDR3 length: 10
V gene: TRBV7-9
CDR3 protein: ASSLGQGRQY

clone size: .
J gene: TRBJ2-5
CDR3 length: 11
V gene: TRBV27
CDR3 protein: ASSLEYQETQY

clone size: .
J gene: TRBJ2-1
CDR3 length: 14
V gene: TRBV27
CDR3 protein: ASSILLAGGRDEQF

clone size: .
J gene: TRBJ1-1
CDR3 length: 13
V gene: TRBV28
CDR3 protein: ASSPLDAVNTEAF

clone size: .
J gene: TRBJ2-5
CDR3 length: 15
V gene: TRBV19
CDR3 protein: ASSMTRLAGGKKTQY

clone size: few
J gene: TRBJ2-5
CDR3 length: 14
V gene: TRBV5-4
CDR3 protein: ASSITGTGGSETQY

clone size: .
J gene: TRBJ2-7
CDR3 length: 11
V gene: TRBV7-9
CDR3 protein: ASSSDAGYEQY

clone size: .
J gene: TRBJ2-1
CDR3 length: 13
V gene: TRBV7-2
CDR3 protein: ASSLGSSNRGHQF

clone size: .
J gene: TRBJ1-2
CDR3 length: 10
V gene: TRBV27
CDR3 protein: ASSLWGEGYT

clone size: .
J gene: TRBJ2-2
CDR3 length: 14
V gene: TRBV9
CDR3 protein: ASTYRTVTNTGELF

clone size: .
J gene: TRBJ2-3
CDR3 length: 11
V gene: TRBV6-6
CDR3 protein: ASRGQGADTQY

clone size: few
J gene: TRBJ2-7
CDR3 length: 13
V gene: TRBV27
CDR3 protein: ASSLMGTGRYEQY

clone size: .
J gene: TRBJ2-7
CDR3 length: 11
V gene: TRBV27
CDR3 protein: ASSADRTYEQY

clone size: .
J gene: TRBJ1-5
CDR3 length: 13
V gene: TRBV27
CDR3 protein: ASRRGSYGNQPQH

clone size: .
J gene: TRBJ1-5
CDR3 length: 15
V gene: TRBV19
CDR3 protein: ASSEPQGDVFNQPQH

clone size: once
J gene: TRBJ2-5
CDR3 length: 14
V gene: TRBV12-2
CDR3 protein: ASRLARRLGLETQY

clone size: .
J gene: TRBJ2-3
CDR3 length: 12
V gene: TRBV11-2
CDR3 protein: ASSLAGSTDTQY

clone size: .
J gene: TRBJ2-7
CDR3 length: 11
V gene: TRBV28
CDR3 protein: ASSLSRLYEQY

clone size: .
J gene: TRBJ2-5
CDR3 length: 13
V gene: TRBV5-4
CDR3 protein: ASSSRQGAIETQY

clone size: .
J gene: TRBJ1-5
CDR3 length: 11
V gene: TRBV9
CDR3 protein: ASSVGSDQPQH

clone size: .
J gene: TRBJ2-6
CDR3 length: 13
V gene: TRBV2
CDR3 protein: ASSGDRAGANVLT

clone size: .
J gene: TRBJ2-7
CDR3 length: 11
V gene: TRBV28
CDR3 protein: ASRPGNSYEQY

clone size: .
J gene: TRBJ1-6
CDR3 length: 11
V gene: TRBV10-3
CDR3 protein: AISGQDNSPLH

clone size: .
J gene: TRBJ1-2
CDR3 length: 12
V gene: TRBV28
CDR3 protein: ASSKQGKVYGYT

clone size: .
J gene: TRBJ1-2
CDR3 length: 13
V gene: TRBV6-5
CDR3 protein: ASSYIRTGAGGYT

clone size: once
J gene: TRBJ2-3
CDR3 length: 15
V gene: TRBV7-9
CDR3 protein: ASSLWLAGGSTDTQY

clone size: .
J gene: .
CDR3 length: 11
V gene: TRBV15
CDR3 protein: ATSRDQGSEQY

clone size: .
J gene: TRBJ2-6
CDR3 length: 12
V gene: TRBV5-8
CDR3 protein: ASSRGAGANVLT

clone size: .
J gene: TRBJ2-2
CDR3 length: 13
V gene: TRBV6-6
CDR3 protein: ASTQTGGDTGELF

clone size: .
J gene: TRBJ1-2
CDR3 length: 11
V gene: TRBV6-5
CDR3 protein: ASTERPGYGYT

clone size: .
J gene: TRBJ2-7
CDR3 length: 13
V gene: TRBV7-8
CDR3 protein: ASSRGRTGAYEQY

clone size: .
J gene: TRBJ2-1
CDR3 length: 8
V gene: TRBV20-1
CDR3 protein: SARTRARF

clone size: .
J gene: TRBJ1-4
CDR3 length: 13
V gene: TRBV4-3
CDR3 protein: ASSQTTGKEKKLF

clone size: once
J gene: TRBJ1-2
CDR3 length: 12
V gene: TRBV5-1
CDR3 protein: ASSSPRQPTYPR

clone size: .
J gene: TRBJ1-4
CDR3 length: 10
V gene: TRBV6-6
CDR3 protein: ASRGRDEKLF

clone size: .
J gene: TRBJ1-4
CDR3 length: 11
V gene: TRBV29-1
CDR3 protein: SVAGGAGEKLF

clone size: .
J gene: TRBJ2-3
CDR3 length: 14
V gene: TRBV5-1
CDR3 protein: ASSWRGRTSTDTQY